The 23 T cell receptor beta chains below come from one sample, sequenced in a study of siplizumab effects on memory and regulatory T cells (dated by TCRdb to about 2019). The protocol used for the library was the immunoSEQ multiplex PCR assay. Sourced from immuneACCESS, this table was stored by TCRdb with only in-frame sequences that have V and J called. A share of the clones is absent; for the studies checked, an unresolved V gene accounts for under half, and the remainder has no known explanation. Within this sample are 80,000 to 130,000 clones, with 75% to 95% of them counted one time only. The ten biggest clones cover under 3% of the sample. The sample comprised CD4+ T cells sorted from blood. The receptors shown here come from a human donor in good health. Some clones in this sample may be carry-over from other donors' samples.

The rearrangement uses TRBV18 and TRBJ2-7; 7 positions match TRBD1. The V gene end was trimmed by 3 bases and the J gene end by 2 bases; junction bases not matched to a gene: 4. CDR3 length: 14 amino acids. CDR1 is KGHSH, CDR2 LQKENI, per germline. The CDR3, as DNA: TGTGCCAGCTCACCGGGACAGCAAACCTACGAGCAGTACTTC. This translates into CASSPGQQTYEQYF. Complete variable domain (other parts from reference TRBV18 and TRBJ2-7): NAGVMQNPRHLVRRRGQEARLRCSPMKGHSHVYWYRQLPEEGLKFMVYLQKENIIDESGMPKERFSAEFPKEGPSILRIQQVVRGDSAAYFCASSPGQQTYEQYFGPGTRLTVT.

The gene calls are TRBV5-6 and TRBJ2-5, with 10 bases matching TRBD2. The J call may be in error: the DNA end matches TRBJ2-7 better. Germline V lookup: CDR1 SGHDT, CDR2 YYEEEE. The CDR3 covers 15 residues. The CDR3: CASRLLAGSSYEQYF. The CDR3 region has the DNA TGTGCCAGCAGATTACTAGCGGGGAGCTCCTACGAGCAGTACTTC.

This rearrangement joins TRBV5-1 to TRBJ2-5; D gene ambiguous. Trimming left V 2 bases short and J 5 bases short, with 7 bases between. The CDR3 contains 12 residues. CDR1 and CDR2 from the germline V gene are SGHRS and YFSETQ. For the CDR3, the DNA is TGCGCCAGCAGCTTAAGAGAGGAGACCCAGTACTTC. As protein: CASSLREETQYF.

This chain joins TRBV6-6 and TRBJ2-7; 9 nucleotides line up with TRBD1. CDR1 is MNHNY and CDR2 is SVGAGI in the germline V gene (reference sequence). The J segment lost 7 bases and the V segment lost 4 bases, leaving 11 bases of the junction unmatched. The CDR3 spans 15 residues. The CDR3 here is CASSSGTGFLGEQYF. DNA of the CDR3: TGTGCCAGCAGTTCCGGGACAGGGTTTTTGGGTGAGCAGTACTTC.

The rearrangement links TRBV29-1 to TRBJ2-1; 10 bases match TRBD2. The CDR3 extends over 14 amino acids. Germline assignment: CDR1 SQVTM and CDR2 ANQGSEA. V lost 3 bases, J lost 5 bases, and 4 bases stayed unmatched. CDR3 loop: CSVDEGLADNEQFF. The CDR3 region has the DNA TGCAGCGTTGACGAAGGACTAGCGGACAATGAGCAGTTCTTC.

The chain has TRBV10-2 and TRBJ2-4; D unclear. The germline V gene encodes CDR1 WSHSY and CDR2 SAAADI. The CDR3 is 13 amino acids. With 10 bases removed from V and 6 bases from J, the gap between germline ends came to 16 bases. The CDR3: CATTLSRINIQYF. In DNA, the CDR3 is TGCGCCACCACCCTAAGCAGGATAAACATTCAGTACTTC.

The V call is TRBV6-1, the J call TRBJ1-5; 11 bases are shared with TRBD1. Losses at the gene ends were 4 bases for V and 5 bases for J; bases not matched to a gene: 4. The CDR3 spans 15 residues. Germline assignment: CDR1 MNHNS and CDR2 SASEGT. DNA for the CDR3: TGTGCCAGCAGTGGGACAGGGGGCGCGGATCAGCCCCAGCATTTT. Protein sequence: CASSGTGGADQPQHF.

This chain uses TRBV7-3 with TRBJ2-1, with D hard to call. The germline CDR1 and CDR2 sequences are SGHTA and FQGTGA. The length of the CDR3 is 14 residues. V was cut by 2 bases and J by 7 bases, with 12 bases left in between. The CDR3 protein is CASSLGLETNEQFF. The CDR3, as DNA: TGTGCCAGCAGCTTAGGGCTTGAAACTAATGAGCAGTTCTTC.

This chain joins TRBV6-1 and TRBJ1-4; maybe TRBD1 (6 bases). The CDR3 has 14 amino acids. With 11 bases removed from V and 6 bases from J, the gap between germline ends came to 19 bases. Germline V gene sequence: CDR1 MNHNS, CDR2 SASEGT. CDR3: CASGKGGADEKLFF. CDR3 DNA sequence: TGTGCCTCAGGGAAGGGGGGCGCGGATGAAAAACTGTTTTTT.

The rearrangement joins TRBV11-3 to TRBJ2-3; a weak D match, TRBD1 (7 bases). Germline-derived CDR1 and CDR2 are SGHNT and YENEEA. There are 16 residues in the CDR3. The ends were cut back, 5 bases at V and 0 bases at J, with 15 bases in the middle. CDR3 DNA sequence: TGTGCCAGCAGCATACGACAGGGAGGAAGCACAGATACGCAGTATTTT. It translates to CASSIRQGGSTDTQYF. Full variable domain (outside the CDR3, taken from reference TRBV11-3 and TRBJ2-3): EAGVVQSPRYKIIEKKQPVAFWCNPISGHNTLYWYLQNLGQGPELLIRYENEEAVDDSQLPKDRFSAERLKGVDSTLKIQPAELGDSAVYLCASSIRQGGSTDTQYFGPGTRLTVL.

The chain carries TRBV5-1 and TRBJ2-3; D is undetermined. The CDR3 loop spans 15 amino acids. Germline CDR1 and CDR2: SGHRS and YFSETQ. With 2 bases removed from V and 2 bases from J, the gap between germline ends came to 12 bases. CDR3 DNA: TGCGCCAGCAGCTTAATCCGAACAGCCACAGATACGCAGTATTTT. Translation: CASSLIRTATDTQYF.

Note on this clone: A read error may produce the germline difference seen at one junction end. The V call is TRBV6-1, the J call TRBJ1-2; D gene unclear. The length of the CDR3 is 13 residues. The germline CDR1 and CDR2 sequences are MNHNS and SASEGT. CDR3 DNA: TGTGCCAGTAGTGTCACAGTTAACTATGGCTACACCTTC. It codes for CASSVTVNYGYTF.

This chain uses TRBV10-3 with TRBJ2-3; D may correspond to TRBD1 or TRBD2 (6 bases each). The CDR3 totals 17 residues. Germline CDR1 and CDR2: ENHRY and SYGVKD. The V end lost 3 bases, the J end lost 0 bases, and 16 bases lay between the germline ends. CDR3 DNA sequence: TGTGCCATCAGTGACCCGAGAGGGGGGATTAGCACAGATACGCAGTATTTT. Protein sequence: CAISDPRGGISTDTQYF.

With respect to this clone: Its ends do not fully match the called genes, so a read error is possible. V usage is TRBV5-6 and J usage is TRBJ2-6; D not resolved. This CDR3 region has 13 residues. Germline CDR1 reads SGHDT; CDR2 reads YYEEEE. CDR3 in amino acids: CASSPAGANVLTF. The CDR3 region has the DNA TGTGCCAGCAGCCCCGCTGGTGCCAACGTCCTGACTTTC.

The chain carries TRBV2 and TRBJ1-5; D unresolved. This CDR3 has 14 amino acids. The V end lost 1 base, the J end lost 5 bases, and 9 bases lay between the germline ends. Germline V lookup: CDR1 SNHLY, CDR2 FYNNEI. CDR3 DNA sequence: TGTGCCAGCAGTGAAGTGGGCTTTGATCAGCCCCAGCATTTT. Protein: CASSEVGFDQPQHF.

V gene TRBV9 combines with J gene TRBJ2-1, with TRBD1 identical over 9 bases. This CDR3 contains 16 residues. The germline V gene encodes CDR1 SGDLS and CDR2 YYNGEE. Losses at the gene ends were 0 bases for V and 3 bases for J; bases not matched to a gene: 4. The CDR3 sequence is CASSVGGQGIYNEQFF. CDR3 in DNA: TGTGCCAGCAGCGTAGGCGGACAGGGGATCTACAATGAGCAGTTCTTC.

The rearrangement links TRBV10-3 to TRBJ1-2, with no clear D. This CDR3 is 13 amino acids long. Germline CDR1 ENHRY, CDR2 SYGVKD. The ends were cut back, 6 bases at V and 7 bases at J, with 15 bases in the middle. In nucleotides, the CDR3 is TGTGCCATCAGCGGAGGAGCTCGTAGTGGCTACACCTTC. Translation gives CAISGGARSGYTF.

This chain joins TRBV28 and TRBJ1-2, with D tentatively TRBD1 (5 bases). The CDR3 consists of 16 residues. V dropped 6 bases and J dropped 2 bases, with 19 bases sitting between them. Germline V lookup: CDR1 MDHEN, CDR2 SYDVKM. The CDR3 here is CASSFSTGGSNYGYTF. CDR3 nucleotides: TGTGCCAGCAGCTTTTCGACCGGGGGATCCAACTATGGCTACACCTTC.

V is TRBV18 and J is TRBJ2-7, with 8 bases identical to TRBD2. The junction had 7 bases not matched to a gene; V was cut back by 6 bases and J by 6 bases. Germline V CDR1 and CDR2: KGHSH, LQKENI. This CDR3 region has 13 residues. The CDR3 is CASSPAGVSEQYF. For the CDR3, the DNA is TGTGCCAGCTCCCCAGCGGGAGTATCCGAGCAGTACTTC. Using reference TRBV18 and TRBJ2-7 for the parts outside the CDR3, the full variable domain is NAGVMQNPRHLVRRRGQEARLRCSPMKGHSHVYWYRQLPEEGLKFMVYLQKENIIDESGMPKERFSAEFPKEGPSILRIQQVVRGDSAAYFCASSPAGVSEQYFGPGTRLTVT.

In nucleotides, the CDR3 is TGTGCCAGCAGTCGGGATATACAGGGACGGGAGACCCAGTACTTC. Its translation is CASSRDIQGRETQYF. This chain joins TRBV27 and TRBJ2-5, with D perhaps TRBD1 (6 bases). The germline CDR1 and CDR2 sequences are MNHEY and SMNVEV (reference sequence). The CDR3 runs 15 residues. Trimming took 5 bases from V and 5 from J, leaving 18 bases between them.

This chain links TRBV30 with TRBJ1-5; 7 nucleotides line up with TRBD1. Germline CDR1 reads GTSNPN; CDR2 reads SVGIG (reference sequence). CDR3 length: 14 residues. The J segment lost 4 bases and the V segment lost 0 bases, leaving 3 bases of the junction unmatched. In DNA, the CDR3 is TGTGCCTGGAGTGTATCAGGGGGGAATCAGCCCCAGCATTTT. Translated: CAWSVSGGNQPQHF.

J is TRBJ2-3 and V is TRBV19; no reliable D call. This CDR3 region has 15 residues. CDR1 LNHDA and CDR2 SQIVND come from the germline V gene (reference sequence). Trimming left V 1 base short and J 0 bases short, with 8 bases between. The DNA of the CDR3 is TGTGCCAGTAGTATAGCTTCTTCTAGCACAGATACGCAGTATTTT. This gives the protein CASSIASSSTDTQYF.

The chain uses TRBV19 and TRBJ2-6; D is unresolved. The CDR3 runs 19 residues. V dropped 0 bases and J dropped 0 bases, with 15 bases sitting between them. CDR1 is LNHDA, CDR2 SQIVND, per germline (reference sequence). CDR3 DNA: TGTGCCAGTAGTATAGATTCGGCATCAGGCCTCTCTGGGGCCAACGTCCTGACTTTC. Translated, it gives CASSIDSASGLSGANVLTF.